These 16 T cell receptor beta chains share one sample of origin, sequenced in a study of shared clonotypes between healthy human individuals. Libraries were prepared by immunoSEQ multiplex PCR; TCRdb keeps only in-frame clonotypes and omits some of them. The data hold some 2.3 million clones, with 85% to 95% observed a single time. Sequenced material: naive CD4+ T cells from PBMCs. Subset: CD45RA+ positively selected. These TCRs come from a man between 18 and 35 years old in good health. Some clones in this sample may be carry-over from other donors' samples.

The chain links TRBV19 to TRBJ2-2, with D possibly being TRBD1 (6 bases). The CDR3 contains 16 residues. V was pared by 5 bases and J by 2 bases, with 15 bases between. In germline, CDR1 is LNHDA, CDR2 SQIVND (reference sequence). The CDR3 region is CASSWSQGRNTGELFF. CDR3 DNA sequence: TGTGCCAGTAGTTGGTCACAGGGTAGAAACACCGGGGAGCTGTTTTTT.

This chain links TRBV7-3 with TRBJ2-2; a possible D gene is TRBD2 (5 bases). CDR3 size: 15 residues. Looked up from germline, CDR1 is SGHTA and CDR2 is FQGTGA. Trimming removed 5 bases at V and 3 bases at J, with 13 bases between. As DNA, the CDR3 is TGTGCCAGCAGCCCCCGCTCAGCGGACACCGGGGAGCTGTTTTTT. Translation gives CASSPRSADTGELFF.

This chain uses TRBV19 with TRBJ2-3; D call uncertain. CDR3 length equals 15 residues. V lost 4 bases, J lost 2 bases, and 13 bases lay in between. Germline-derived CDR1 and CDR2 are LNHDA and SQIVND (reference sequence). CDR3 protein: CASSREQTFTDTQYF. The DNA of the CDR3 is TGTGCCAGTAGTAGAGAACAGACCTTCACAGATACGCAGTATTTT.

The V gene is TRBV7-9, the J gene TRBJ1-2; 8 bases line up with TRBD1. With V trimmed by 5 bases and J by 13 bases, 12 bases remained unmatched. The CDR3 extends over 13 amino acids. Germline V gene lookup returns CDR1 SEHNR and CDR2 FQNEAQ (reference sequence). DNA of the CDR3: TGTGCCAGCAGCCCCGGGACAGGCCTAATGTTCACCTTC. Its translation: CASSPGTGLMFTF.

J is TRBJ2-7 and V is TRBV9; possible D gene TRBD2, 6 bases. There are 16 residues in the CDR3. Trimming took off 4 bases at V and 6 bases at J, with 23 bases between the two ends. CDR1 is SGDLS and CDR2 is YYNGEE in the germline V gene. In nucleotides, the CDR3 is TGTGCCAGCAGCCTTTATAGCTCGCTGACTAGTGCCGAGCAGTACTTC. Translating gives CASSLYSSLTSAEQYF.

The V call is TRBV6-1, the J call TRBJ1-1; possibly TRBD1 for D (6 bases). The germline gives CDR1 MNHNS, CDR2 SASEGT. Deletions cut 0 bases from V and 12 bases from J, with 20 bases between. The CDR3 has 15 amino acids. The CDR3 nucleotides are TGTGCCAGCAGTGAAGCCGGATTGGGGGGGCGCGCGACTTTCTTT. Translating gives CASSEAGLGGRATFF.

The chain recombines TRBV23-1 with TRBJ2-7, with TRBD1 matching 7 bases. TRBV23-1 carries the ORF label, with uncertain function. With V trimmed by 1 base and J by 4 bases, 10 bases remained unmatched. The CDR3 length is 16 residues. The CDR3 loop is CASSQFPPGGIYEQYF. The CDR3 DNA follows: TGCGCCAGCAGTCAATTTCCCCCAGGGGGTATATACGAGCAGTACTTC.

The rearrangement uses TRBV19 and TRBJ1-4; D is unresolved. V lost 7 bases and J 10 bases, leaving 16 bases between the germline ends. The CDR3 is made up of 13 amino acids. Per germline, CDR1 LNHDA and CDR2 SQIVND (reference sequence). CDR3 bases: TGTGCCAGTACCTCAACGTCTCCCCCAAAACTGTTTTTT. Its translation is CASTSTSPPKLFF. The variable domain in full, completed from reference TRBV19 and TRBJ1-4, reads DGGITQSPKYLFRKEGQNVTLSCEQNLNHDAMYWYRQDPGQGLRLIYYSQIVNDFQKGDIAEGYSVSREKKESFPLTVTSAQKNPTAFYLCASTSTSPPKLFFGSGTQLSVL.

This rearrangement joins TRBV5-1 to TRBJ2-7; D is undetermined. The CDR3 has 15 residues. V was trimmed by 0 bases and J by 0 bases, leaving 10 bases between them. The germline gives CDR1 SGHRS, CDR2 YFSETQ. CDR3 in DNA: TGCGCCAGCAGCTTGGATCTCAGGAGCTCCTACGAGCAGTACTTC. It specifies CASSLDLRSSYEQYF.

This chain joins TRBV5-1 and TRBJ1-1, with D unresolved. There are 15 residues in the CDR3. CDR1 is SGHRS and CDR2 is YFSETQ in the germline V gene. Trimming pared 4 bases from V and 1 base from J, leaving 14 bases between. CDR3 protein: CASSLLGWANTEAFF. In nucleotides, the CDR3 is TGCGCCAGCAGCCTTCTGGGATGGGCGAACACTGAAGCTTTCTTT.

Points on this clone: This same CDR3 is encoded by further DNA sequences in the sample. V is TRBV6-5 and J is TRBJ1-5, with TRBD1 matching over 8 bases. The CDR3 extends over 13 amino acids. V lost 6 bases and J lost 4; bases outside the gene matches: 2. Germline V lookup: CDR1 MNHEY, CDR2 SVGAGI. CDR3 sequence reads: CASRRTGNQPQHF. DNA of the CDR3: TGTGCCAGCAGGCGGACAGGGAATCAGCCCCAGCATTTT.

CDR3 in amino acids: CASSFKENEKLFF. The DNA for the CDR3 is TGTGCCAGCAGTTTTAAGGAAAATGAAAAACTGTTTTTT. The chain combines TRBV27 with TRBJ1-4, with D hard to call. Germline CDR1 is MNHEY and CDR2 is SMNVEV (reference sequence). The CDR3 contains 13 residues. Between the trimmed V and J ends, which lost 3 bases and 5 bases, there was a span of 7 bases.

The chain joins TRBV6-1 to TRBJ2-7; 10 nucleotides align to TRBD2. Germline values: CDR1 MNHNS, CDR2 SASEGT. The CDR3 loop spans 17 amino acids. Losses at the gene ends were 0 bases for V and 1 base for J; bases not matched to a gene: 6. CDR3 loop: CASSEARTSGPSYEQYF. The CDR3 region has the DNA TGTGCCAGCAGTGAAGCGCGGACTAGCGGACCTTCCTACGAGCAGTACTTC.

V usage is TRBV7-9 and J usage is TRBJ2-1; D may be TRBD2 (6 bases). This CDR3 has 14 amino acids. Trimming cost V 5 bases and J 6 bases, with 14 bases left between them. Germline loops: CDR1 SEHNR, CDR2 FQNEAQ (reference sequence). CDR3 amino acids: CASSRVRESNEQFF. The CDR3 DNA reads TGTGCCAGCAGCAGAGTTCGGGAGAGCAATGAGCAGTTCTTC.

The rearrangement joins TRBV28 to TRBJ2-7; D unclear. The V and J ends lost 3 bases and 7 bases respectively, with 16 bases between them. Germline values: CDR1 MDHEN, CDR2 SYDVKM. The CDR3 spans 14 residues. The CDR3 here is CASSLAELRREQYF. In DNA form, the CDR3 reads TGTGCCAGCAGTTTGGCCGAGTTAAGGCGTGAGCAGTACTTC.

V usage is TRBV11-2 and J usage is TRBJ2-1; D unresolved. The CDR3 has 15 amino acids. Germline V gene lookup returns CDR1 SGHAT and CDR2 FQNNGV. Trimming left V 0 bases short and J 3 bases short, with 9 bases between. The CDR3 DNA reads TGTGCCAGCAGCTTAGATCGTCGACACTACAATGAGCAGTTCTTC. Its protein is CASSLDRRHYNEQFF.